This T cell receptor (beta chain) was recovered during a study of blood T cell dynamics during melanoma immunotherapy. Generated by immunoSEQ multiplex PCR, the TCRdb table keeps only in-frame clones and is missing some. The sample yields fewer than 25,000 clones, roughly 89% seen once. The time point: pre-treatment baseline. Germline CDR1 is SGHAT and CDR2 is FQNNGV. The CDR3 spans 13 residues. V was clipped by 5 bases and J by 5 bases, with 12 bases between them. This clonotype was obtained from a human donor with melanoma. The chain is built from TRBV11-2 and TRBJ1-1; D uncertain. The source was blood, collected from a patient treated with checkpoint blockade. The CDR3 loop is CASSRLDRTEAFF. The DNA of the CDR3 is TGTGCCAGCAGCCGCTTGGACCGGACTGAAGCTTTCTTT.